These 14 T cell receptor beta chains were sequenced from one sample in a study of Ad26.COV2.S vaccination and SARS-CoV-2 variants. As for treatment: 15 to 20 received Ad26.COV2.S at low or high dose, single or two shots; several received placebo; per-sample allocation not given. All samples were drawn on day 63, counting from the first vaccine or placebo injection. Sequencing was performed with immunoSEQ multiplex PCR; in TCRdb, only in-frame clones are kept and a portion is missing. Altogether fewer than 500,000 clones are present, about 90% being singletons, with the ten largest covering roughly 3.9%. Sequencing was performed on peripheral blood, taken in a trial of Ad26.COV2.S vaccine versus placebo. The source is a person aged 18-65 years who received the Ad26.COV2.S COVID-19 vaccine or a placebo.

The V gene is TRBV7-2, the J gene TRBJ1-1; possible D gene TRBD1, 5 bases. Germline lookup yields CDR1 SGHTA and CDR2 FQGNSA. V lost 3 bases and J 10 bases, leaving 18 bases between the germline ends. There are 14 residues in the CDR3. The CDR3 DNA reads as TGTGCCAGCAGCTTTCCGGATGGGGGGTGGCGAGCTTTCTTT. It specifies CASSFPDGGWRAFF.

Of note for this clone: A junction boundary mismatches the germline segment, possibly from a read error. V usage is TRBV14 and J usage is TRBJ1-2, with unresolved D. This CDR3 comprises 12 residues. CDR1 and CDR2 from the germline V gene are SGHDN and FVKESK. The CDR3 loop reads CASSQDGPRSFF. The DNA for the CDR3 is TGTGCCAGCAGCCAGGACGGACCGCGGAGCTTCTTC. Using reference TRBV14 and TRBJ1-2 for the parts outside the CDR3, the full variable domain is EAGVTQFPSHSVIEKGQTVTLRCDPISGHDNLYWYRRVMGKEIKFLLHFVKESKQDESGMPNNRFLAERTGGTYSTLKVQPAELEDSGVYFCASSQDGPRSFFGSGTRLTVV.

V usage is TRBV11-2 and J usage is TRBJ2-1; TRBD1 matches 7 bases. The ends lost 3 bases at V and 7 bases at J; junction bases unmatched: 9. Germline V gene sequence: CDR1 SGHAT, CDR2 FQNNGV. The CDR3 loop spans 15 amino acids. CDR3 sequence (DNA): TGTGCCAGCAGCTTTCTCATGACAGGGTGGAATGAGCAGTTCTTC. As protein: CASSFLMTGWNEQFF. The complete variable domain, with remaining parts taken from reference TRBV11-2 and TRBJ2-1, reads EAGVAQSPRYKIIEKRQSVAFWCNPISGHATLYWYQQILGQGPKLLIQFQNNGVVDDSQLPKDRFSAERLKGVDSTLKIQPAKLEDSAVYLCASSFLMTGWNEQFFGPGTRLTVL.

This rearrangement joins TRBV5-1 to TRBJ2-7, with 8 bases fitting TRBD2. J lost 4 bases, V lost 4 bases, and 16 bases had no gene match. This CDR3 spans 17 amino acids. CDR1 is SGHRS and CDR2 is YFSETQ in the germline V gene. CDR3 loop: CASSPGASGPPQYEQYF. The CDR3 coding sequence is TGCGCCAGCAGCCCCGGGGCTAGCGGGCCCCCTCAGTACGAGCAGTACTTC. The variable domain in full, completed from reference TRBV5-1 and TRBJ2-7, reads KAGVTQTPRYLIKTRGQQVTLSCSPISGHRSVSWYQQTPGQGLQFLFEYFSETQRNKGNFPGRFSGRQFSNSRSEMNVSTLELGDSALYLCASSPGASGPPQYEQYFGPGTRLTVT.

V and J are TRBV14 and TRBJ2-7, with D hard to call. V was clipped by 1 base and J by 6 bases, with 10 bases between them. Germline V lookup: CDR1 SGHDN, CDR2 FVKESK. The CDR3 has 13 residues. The CDR3, as DNA: TGTGCCAGCAGCCAAGCGGCAGGTCGCGAGCAGTACTTC. Protein: CASSQAAGREQYF.

The chain links TRBV28 to TRBJ1-5, with 7 bases lining up with TRBD1. Germline V gene data show CDR1 as MDHEN and CDR2 as SYDVKM. The V gene end was trimmed by 2 bases and the J gene end by 2 bases; junction bases not matched to a gene: 3. The CDR3 covers 15 residues. CDR3 loop: CASSLVDRGNQPQHF. The CDR3 DNA is TGTGCCAGCAGTTTAGTAGACAGGGGCAATCAGCCCCAGCATTTT.

V gene TRBV5-4 combines with J gene TRBJ2-1, with a weak D call TRBD1 (6 bases). The ends were cut back, 2 bases at V and 3 bases at J, with 12 bases in the middle. The CDR3 is 15 amino acids. Germline CDR1 reads SGHNT; CDR2 reads YYREEE (reference sequence). The CDR3 loop is CASSFGTNNYNEQFF. CDR3 DNA sequence: TGTGCCAGCAGCTTCGGGACAAATAACTACAATGAGCAGTTCTTC.

V is TRBV24-1 and J is TRBJ2-1, with TRBD1 matching 7 bases. The V and J ends lost 5 bases and 1 base, in that order; junction bases with no gene match: 1. The germline V gene encodes CDR1 KGHDR and CDR2 SFDVKD. The CDR3 is 14 residues long. The CDR3, as DNA: TGTGCCACCAGTGCGGACAGGTCCTACAATGAGCAGTTCTTC. This sequence encodes CATSADRSYNEQFF.

The J gene is TRBJ2-7, the V gene TRBV7-2; D gene uncertain. The CDR3 covers 12 residues. Germline CDR1 reads SGHTA; CDR2 reads FQGNSA. V was pared by 3 bases and J by 5 bases, with 8 bases between. CDR3 protein: CASSLWTDEQYF. The DNA for the CDR3 is TGTGCCAGCAGCTTGTGGACGGACGAGCAGTACTTC.

The chain links TRBV9 to TRBJ2-3; TRBD2 agrees at 8 bases. J lost 6 bases, V lost 4 bases, and 7 bases had no gene match. Germline CDR1 is SGDLS and CDR2 is YYNGEE. The CDR3 covers 14 residues. CDR3 residues: CASSSGSVWDTQYF. The CDR3 region has the DNA TGTGCCAGCAGCAGCGGGAGTGTATGGGATACGCAGTATTTT.

This sequence joins TRBV30 and TRBJ1-1; a weak D match, TRBD1 (5 bases). Germline V gene sequence: CDR1 GTSNPN, CDR2 SVGIG (reference sequence). Trimming took off 2 bases at V and 1 base at J, with 17 bases between the two ends. The CDR3 is 16 amino acids. Here the CDR3 reads CAWSRWGSRENTEAFF. In DNA form, the CDR3 reads TGTGCCTGGAGTAGGTGGGGCAGCCGAGAGAACACTGAAGCTTTCTTT.

The chain joins TRBV7-2 to TRBJ2-3, with D unresolved. The CDR3 covers 14 residues. V was trimmed by 0 bases and J by 2 bases, leaving 6 bases between them. The germline V gene encodes CDR1 SGHTA and CDR2 FQGNSA. The CDR3 nucleotides read TGTGCCAGCAGCTTAGCGGGGAACACAGATACGCAGTATTTT. This sequence encodes CASSLAGNTDTQYF.

The V call is TRBV7-6, the J call TRBJ2-1, with TRBD2 matching 15 bases. V lost 8 bases and J lost 7; bases outside the gene matches: 15. The CDR3 sequence is 18 residues long. The germline V gene encodes CDR1 SGHVS and CDR2 FNYEAQ. CDR3 sequence (DNA): TGTGCCAGCGCGCCCCTCCGGACTAGCGGGAGGGCCGGGAATGAGCAGTTCTTC. It is translated as CASAPLRTSGRAGNEQFF.

The J gene is TRBJ1-2, the V gene TRBV10-2; D remains unclear. Trimming stripped 7 bases from V and 3 bases from J, with 9 bases between. Germline values: CDR1 WSHSY, CDR2 SAAADI. This CDR3 has 12 amino acids. CDR3 in amino acids: CASKRDDYGYTF. In DNA, the CDR3 is TGCGCCAGCAAGCGTGACGACTATGGCTACACCTTC.